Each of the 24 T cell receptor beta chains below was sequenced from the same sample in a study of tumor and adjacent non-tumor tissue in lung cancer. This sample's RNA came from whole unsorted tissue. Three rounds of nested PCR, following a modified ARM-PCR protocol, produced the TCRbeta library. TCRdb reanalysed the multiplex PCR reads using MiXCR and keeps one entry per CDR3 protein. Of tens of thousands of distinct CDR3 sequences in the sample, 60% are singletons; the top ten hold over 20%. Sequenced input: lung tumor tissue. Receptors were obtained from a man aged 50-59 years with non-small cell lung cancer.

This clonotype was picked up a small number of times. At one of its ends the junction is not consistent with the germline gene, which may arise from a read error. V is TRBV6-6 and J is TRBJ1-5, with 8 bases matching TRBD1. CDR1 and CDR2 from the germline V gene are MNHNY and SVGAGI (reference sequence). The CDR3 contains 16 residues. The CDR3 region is CASSYSSQGANQPQRF. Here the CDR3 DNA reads TGTGCCAGCAGTTACTCGAGCCAGGGGGCGAATCAGCCCCAGCGTTTT.

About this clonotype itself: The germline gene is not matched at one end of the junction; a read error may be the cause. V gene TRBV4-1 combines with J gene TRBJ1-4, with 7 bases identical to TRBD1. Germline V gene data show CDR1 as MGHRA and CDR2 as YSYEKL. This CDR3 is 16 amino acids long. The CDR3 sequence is CARSRDERGLNEKLFF. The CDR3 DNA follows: TGCGCCAGAAGCCGGGACGAAAGGGGGCTAAATGAAAAACTGTTTTTT.

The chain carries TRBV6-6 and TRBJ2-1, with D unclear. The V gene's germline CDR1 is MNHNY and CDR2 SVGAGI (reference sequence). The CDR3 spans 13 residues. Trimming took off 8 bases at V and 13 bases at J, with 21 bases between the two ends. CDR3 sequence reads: CASGRLKFHNQFF. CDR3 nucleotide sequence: TGTGCCAGCGGGCGGTTAAAATTTCATAATCAGTTCTTC.

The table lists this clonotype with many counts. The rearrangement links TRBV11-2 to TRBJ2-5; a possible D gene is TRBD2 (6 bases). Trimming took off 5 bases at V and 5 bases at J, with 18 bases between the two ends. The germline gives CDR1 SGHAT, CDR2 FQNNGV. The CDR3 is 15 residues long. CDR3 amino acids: CASSPERFGSETQYF. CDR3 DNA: TGTGCCAGCAGCCCGGAGCGGTTCGGGAGTGAGACCCAGTACTTC.

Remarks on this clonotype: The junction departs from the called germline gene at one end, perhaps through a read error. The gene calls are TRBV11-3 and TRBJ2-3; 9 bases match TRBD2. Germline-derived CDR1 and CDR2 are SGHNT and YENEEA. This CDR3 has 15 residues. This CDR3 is CASSLETSGTDMQYF. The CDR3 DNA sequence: TGCGCCAGCAGCTTAGAGACTAGCGGTACAGATATGCAGTATTTT.

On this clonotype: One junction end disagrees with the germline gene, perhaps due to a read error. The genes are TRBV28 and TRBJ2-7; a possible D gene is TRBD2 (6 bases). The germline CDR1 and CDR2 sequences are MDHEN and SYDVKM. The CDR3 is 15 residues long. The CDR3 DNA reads TGTGCCAGCAGTTTATCACTAGTGGGAGGATACGAGCAGTATTTC. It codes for CASSLSLVGGYEQYF.

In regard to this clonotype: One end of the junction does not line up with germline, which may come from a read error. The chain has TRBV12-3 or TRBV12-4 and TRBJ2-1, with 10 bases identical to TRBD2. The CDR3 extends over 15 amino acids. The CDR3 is CTSSFLAGGCNEQFF. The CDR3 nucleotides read TGTACCAGCAGTTTTTTAGCGGGGGGCTGTAATGAGCAGTTCTTC.

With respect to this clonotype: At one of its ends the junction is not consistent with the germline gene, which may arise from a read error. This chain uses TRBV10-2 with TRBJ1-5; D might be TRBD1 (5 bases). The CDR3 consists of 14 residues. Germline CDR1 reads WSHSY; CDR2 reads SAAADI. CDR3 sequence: CTSSESGASQPQHF. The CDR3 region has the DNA TGCACCAGCAGTGAGAGCGGGGCCAGTCAGCCCCAGCATTTT.

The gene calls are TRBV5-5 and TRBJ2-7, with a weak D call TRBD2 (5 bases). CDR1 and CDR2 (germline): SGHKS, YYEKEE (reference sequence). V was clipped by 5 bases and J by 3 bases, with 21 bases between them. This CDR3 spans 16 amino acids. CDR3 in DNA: TGTGCCAGCAGATTAGGCCCAGGAGGCGGAAACTACGAGCAGTACTTC. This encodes CASRLGPGGGNYEQYF.

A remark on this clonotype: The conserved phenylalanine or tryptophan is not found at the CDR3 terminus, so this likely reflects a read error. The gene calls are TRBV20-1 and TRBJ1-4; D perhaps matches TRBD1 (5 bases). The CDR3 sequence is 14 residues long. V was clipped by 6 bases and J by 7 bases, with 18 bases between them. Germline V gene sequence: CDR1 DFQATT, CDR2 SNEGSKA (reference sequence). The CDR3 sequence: CSATGGGSGEKLFY. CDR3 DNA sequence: TGCAGTGCCACGGGGGGAGGCAGCGGTGAAAAACTGTTTTAT.

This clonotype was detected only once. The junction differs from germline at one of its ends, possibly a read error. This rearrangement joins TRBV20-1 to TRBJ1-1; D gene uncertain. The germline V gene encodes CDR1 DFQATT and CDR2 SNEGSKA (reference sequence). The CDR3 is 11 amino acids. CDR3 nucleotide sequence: TGCAGTACTAGACGGAACACTGAAGCTTTCTTT. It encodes CSTRRNTEAFF.

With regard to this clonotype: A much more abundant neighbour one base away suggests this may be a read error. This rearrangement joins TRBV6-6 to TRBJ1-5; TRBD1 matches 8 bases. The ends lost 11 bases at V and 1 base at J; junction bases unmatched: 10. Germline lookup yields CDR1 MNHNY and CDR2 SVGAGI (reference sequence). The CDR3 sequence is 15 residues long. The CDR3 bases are TGTGCCTGCGTTTTACACAGGGGGAGCAATCAGCCCCAGCATTTT. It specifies CACVLHRGSNQPQHF.

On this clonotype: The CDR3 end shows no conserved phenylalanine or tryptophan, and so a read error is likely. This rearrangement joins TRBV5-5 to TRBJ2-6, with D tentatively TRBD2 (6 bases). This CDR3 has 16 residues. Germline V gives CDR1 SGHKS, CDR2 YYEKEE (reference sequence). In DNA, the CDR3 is TGTGCTAGCAGCCTCTCTTGGGGGGCTGGGGCCAACGTCCTGACTTTG. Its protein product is CASSLSWGAGANVLTL.

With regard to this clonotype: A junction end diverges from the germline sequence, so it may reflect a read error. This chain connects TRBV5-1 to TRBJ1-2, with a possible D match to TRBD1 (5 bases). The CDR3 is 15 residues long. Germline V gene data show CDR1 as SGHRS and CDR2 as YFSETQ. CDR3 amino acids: CASSLDSPHNHGYTF. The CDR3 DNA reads TGCGCCAGTAGCCTAGACAGCCCACATAACCATGGCTACACCTTC.

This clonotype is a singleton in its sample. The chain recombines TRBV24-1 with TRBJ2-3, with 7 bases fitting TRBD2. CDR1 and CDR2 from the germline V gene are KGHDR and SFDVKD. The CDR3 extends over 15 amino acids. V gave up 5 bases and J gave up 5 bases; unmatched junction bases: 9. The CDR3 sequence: CATSVGRAGKDTQYF. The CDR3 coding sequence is TGTGCCACCAGTGTGGGGAGGGCGGGCAAAGATACGCAGTATTTT.

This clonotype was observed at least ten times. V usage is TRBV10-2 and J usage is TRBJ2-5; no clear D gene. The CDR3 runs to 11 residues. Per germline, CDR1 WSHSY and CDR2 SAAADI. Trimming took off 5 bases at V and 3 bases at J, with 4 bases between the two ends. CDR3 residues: CASSSKETQYF. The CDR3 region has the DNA TGCGCCAGCAGTTCCAAAGAGACCCAGTACTTC.

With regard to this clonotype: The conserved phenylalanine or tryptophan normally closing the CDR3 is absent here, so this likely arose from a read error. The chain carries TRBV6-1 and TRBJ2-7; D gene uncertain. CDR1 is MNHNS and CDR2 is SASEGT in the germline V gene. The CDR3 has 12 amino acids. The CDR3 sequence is CAGSPRSHEQYL. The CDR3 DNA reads TGTGCCGGCAGTCCCCGATCCCACGAGCAGTACCTC.

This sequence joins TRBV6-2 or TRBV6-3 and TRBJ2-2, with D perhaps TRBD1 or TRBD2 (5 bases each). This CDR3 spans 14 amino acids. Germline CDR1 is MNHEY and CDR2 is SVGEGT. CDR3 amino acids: CNSSGWGRAGELFF. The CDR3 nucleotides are TGTAACAGCAGCGGCTGGGGACGGGCCGGGGAGCTGTTTTTT.

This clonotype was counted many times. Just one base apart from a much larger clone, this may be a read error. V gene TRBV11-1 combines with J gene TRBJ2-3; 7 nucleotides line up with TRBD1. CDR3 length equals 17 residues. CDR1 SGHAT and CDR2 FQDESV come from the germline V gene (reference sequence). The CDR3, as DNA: TGTGCCAGCAGCAATCGCCCGGGACAGCTAAGCACAGATACGCAGTGTTTT. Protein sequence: CASSNRPGQLSTDTQCF.

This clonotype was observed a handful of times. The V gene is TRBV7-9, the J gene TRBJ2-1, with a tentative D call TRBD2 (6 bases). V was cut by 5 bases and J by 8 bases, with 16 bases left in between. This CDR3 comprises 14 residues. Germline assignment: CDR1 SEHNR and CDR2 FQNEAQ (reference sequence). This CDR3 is CASSPPAPSDEQFF. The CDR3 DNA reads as TGTGCCAGCAGCCCCCCCGCCCCTAGCGATGAGCAGTTCTTC.

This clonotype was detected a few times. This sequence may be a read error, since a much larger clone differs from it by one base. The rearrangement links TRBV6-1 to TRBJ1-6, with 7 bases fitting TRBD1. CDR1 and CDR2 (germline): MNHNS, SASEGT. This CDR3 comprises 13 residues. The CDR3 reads CASTRDRDSPFHF. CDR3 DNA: TGTGCCAGCACCCGGGACAGAGATTCACCCTTCCACTTT.

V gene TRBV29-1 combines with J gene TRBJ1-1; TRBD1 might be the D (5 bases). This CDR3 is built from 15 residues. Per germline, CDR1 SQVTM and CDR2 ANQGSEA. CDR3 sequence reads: CSAWEPHSGSTEAFF. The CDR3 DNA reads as TGCAGTGCTTGGGAACCCCATTCAGGGAGCACTGAAGCTTTCTTT. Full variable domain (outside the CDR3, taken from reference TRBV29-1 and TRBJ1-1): SAVISQKPSRDICQRGTSLTIQCQVDSQVTMMFWYRQQPGQSLTLIATANQGSEATYESGFVIDKFPISRPNLTFSTLTVSNMSPEDSSIYLCSAWEPHSGSTEAFFGQGTRLTVV.

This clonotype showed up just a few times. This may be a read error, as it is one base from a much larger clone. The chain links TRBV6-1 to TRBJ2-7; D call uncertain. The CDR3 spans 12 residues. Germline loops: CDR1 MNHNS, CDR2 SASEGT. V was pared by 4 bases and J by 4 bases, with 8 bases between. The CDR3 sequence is CASSVYRYEQYF. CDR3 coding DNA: TGTGCCAGCAGTGTATATAGGTACGAGCAGTACTTC.

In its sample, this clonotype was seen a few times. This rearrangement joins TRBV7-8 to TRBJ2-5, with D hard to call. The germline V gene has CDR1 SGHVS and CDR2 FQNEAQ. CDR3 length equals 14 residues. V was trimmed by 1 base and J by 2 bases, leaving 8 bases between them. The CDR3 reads CASSLGATQETQYF. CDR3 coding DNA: TGTGCCAGCAGCTTAGGGGCTACGCAAGAGACCCAGTACTTC.